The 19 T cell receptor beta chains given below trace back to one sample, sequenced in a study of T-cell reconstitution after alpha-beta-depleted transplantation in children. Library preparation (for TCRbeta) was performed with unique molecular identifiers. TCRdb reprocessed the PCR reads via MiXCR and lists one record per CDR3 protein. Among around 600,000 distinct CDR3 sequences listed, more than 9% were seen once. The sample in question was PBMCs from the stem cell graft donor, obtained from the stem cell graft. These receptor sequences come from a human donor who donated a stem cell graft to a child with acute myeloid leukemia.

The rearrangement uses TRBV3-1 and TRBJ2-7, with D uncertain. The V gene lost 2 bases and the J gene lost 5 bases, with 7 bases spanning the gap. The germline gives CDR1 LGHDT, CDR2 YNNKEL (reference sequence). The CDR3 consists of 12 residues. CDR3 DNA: TGTGCCAGCAGCCAACTTTCGGACGAGCAGTACTTC. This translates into CASSQLSDEQYF.

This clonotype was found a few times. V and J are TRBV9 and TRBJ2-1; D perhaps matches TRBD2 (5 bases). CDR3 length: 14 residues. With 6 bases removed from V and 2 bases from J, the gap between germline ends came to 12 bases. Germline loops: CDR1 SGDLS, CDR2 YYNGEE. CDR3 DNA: TGTGCCAGCACCCCATCGGGGACCTACAATGAGCAGTTCTTC. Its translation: CASTPSGTYNEQFF.

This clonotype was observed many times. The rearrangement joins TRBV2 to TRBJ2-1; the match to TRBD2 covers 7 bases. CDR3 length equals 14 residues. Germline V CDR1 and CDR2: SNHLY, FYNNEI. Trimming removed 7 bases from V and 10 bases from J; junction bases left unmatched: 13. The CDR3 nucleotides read TGTGCCAGCAAAGCTAGCGGCAGCTCCCACGAGCAGTTCTTC. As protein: CASKASGSSHEQFF.

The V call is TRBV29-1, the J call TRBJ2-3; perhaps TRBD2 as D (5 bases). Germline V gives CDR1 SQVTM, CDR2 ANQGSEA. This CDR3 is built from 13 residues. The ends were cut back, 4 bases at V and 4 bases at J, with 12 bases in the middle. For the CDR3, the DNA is TGCAGCGTTGCCGGGATAAAAGCAGATACGCAGTATTTT. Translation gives CSVAGIKADTQYF.

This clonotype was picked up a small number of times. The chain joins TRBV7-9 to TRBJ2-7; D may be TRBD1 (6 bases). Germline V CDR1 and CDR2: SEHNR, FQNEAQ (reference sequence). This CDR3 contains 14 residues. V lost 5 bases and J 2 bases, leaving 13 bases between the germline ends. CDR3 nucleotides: TGTGCCAGCAGCCACCCCACAGGGCCCTACGAGCAGTACTTC. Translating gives CASSHPTGPYEQYF.

DNA of the CDR3: TGCAGCGTCCTCGCCGATGGAAATAGCAATCAGCCCCAGCATTTT. Protein product: CSVLADGNSNQPQHF. The chain carries TRBV29-1 and TRBJ1-5; D remains ambiguous. The length of the CDR3 is 15 residues. V lost 6 bases and J 0 bases, leaving 15 bases between the germline ends. Germline CDR1 reads SQVTM; CDR2 reads ANQGSEA.

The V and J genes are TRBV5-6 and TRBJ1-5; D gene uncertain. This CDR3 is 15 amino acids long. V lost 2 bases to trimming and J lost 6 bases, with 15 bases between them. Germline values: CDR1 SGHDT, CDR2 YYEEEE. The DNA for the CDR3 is TGTGCCAGCAGCTTTGGACCCATGGAGGGTCAGCCCCAGCATTTT. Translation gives CASSFGPMEGQPQHF.

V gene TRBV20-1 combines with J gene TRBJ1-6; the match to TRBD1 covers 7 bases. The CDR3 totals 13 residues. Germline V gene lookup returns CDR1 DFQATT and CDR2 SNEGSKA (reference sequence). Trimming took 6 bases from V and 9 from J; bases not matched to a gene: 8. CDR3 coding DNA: TGCAGTGCGCGGGGACAGCCACTTTCACCCCTCCACTTT. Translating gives CSARGQPLSPLHF.

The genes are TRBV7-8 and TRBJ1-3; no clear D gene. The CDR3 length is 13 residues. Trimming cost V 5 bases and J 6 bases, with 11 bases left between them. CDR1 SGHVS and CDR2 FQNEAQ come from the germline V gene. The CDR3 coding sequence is TGTGCCAGCAGCCCGCCTGAGGCAAACACCATATATTTT. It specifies CASSPPEANTIYF.

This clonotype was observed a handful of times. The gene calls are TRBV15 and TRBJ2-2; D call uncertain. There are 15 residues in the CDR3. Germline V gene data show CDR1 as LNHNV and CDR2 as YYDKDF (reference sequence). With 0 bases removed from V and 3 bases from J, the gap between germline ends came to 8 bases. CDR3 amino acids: CATSREVLHTGELFF. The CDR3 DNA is TGTGCCACCAGCAGAGAGGTACTTCACACCGGGGAGCTGTTTTTT. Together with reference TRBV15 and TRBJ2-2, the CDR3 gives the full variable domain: DAMVIQNPRYQVTQFGKPVTLSCSQTLNHNVMYWYQQKSSQAPKLLFHYYDKDFNNEADTPDNFQSRRPNTSFCFLDIRSPGLGDTAMYLCATSREVLHTGELFFGEGSRLTVL.

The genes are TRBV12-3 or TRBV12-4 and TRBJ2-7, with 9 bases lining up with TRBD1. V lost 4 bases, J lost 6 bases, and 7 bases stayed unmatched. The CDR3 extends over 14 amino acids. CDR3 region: CASSSGQGRIEQYF. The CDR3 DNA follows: TGTGCCAGCAGTTCCGGACAGGGGCGGATCGAGCAGTACTTC.

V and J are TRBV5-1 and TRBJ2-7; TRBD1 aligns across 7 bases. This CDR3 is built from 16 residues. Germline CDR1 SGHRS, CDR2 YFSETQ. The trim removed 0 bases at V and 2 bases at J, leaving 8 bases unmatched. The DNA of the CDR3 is TGCGCCAGCAGCTTGGGCCTTCGACAGGGTACCTACGAGCAGTACTTC. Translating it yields CASSLGLRQGTYEQYF.

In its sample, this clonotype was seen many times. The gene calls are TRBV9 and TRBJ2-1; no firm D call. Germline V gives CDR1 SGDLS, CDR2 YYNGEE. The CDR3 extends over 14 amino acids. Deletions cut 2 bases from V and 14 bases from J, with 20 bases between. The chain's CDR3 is CASSVSGPCGRKFF. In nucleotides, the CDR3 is TGTGCCAGCAGCGTGTCAGGACCGTGCGGTCGGAAGTTCTTC.

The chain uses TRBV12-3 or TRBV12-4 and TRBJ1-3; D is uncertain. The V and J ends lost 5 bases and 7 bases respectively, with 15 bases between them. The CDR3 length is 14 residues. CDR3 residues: CASSTSLGLNTIYF. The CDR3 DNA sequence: TGTGCCAGCAGTACCTCCTTGGGGTTGAACACCATATATTTT.

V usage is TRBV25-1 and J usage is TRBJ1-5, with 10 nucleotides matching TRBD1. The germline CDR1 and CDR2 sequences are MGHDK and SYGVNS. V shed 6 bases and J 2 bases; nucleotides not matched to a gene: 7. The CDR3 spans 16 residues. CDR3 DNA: TGTGCCAGCAGGGGAGCCGGGACAGGGGGCAATCAGCCCCAGCATTTT. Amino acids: CASRGAGTGGNQPQHF.

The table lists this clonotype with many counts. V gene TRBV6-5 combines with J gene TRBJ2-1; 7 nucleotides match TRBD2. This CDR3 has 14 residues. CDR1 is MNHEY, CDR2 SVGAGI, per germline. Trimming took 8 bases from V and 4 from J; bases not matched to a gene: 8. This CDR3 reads CASRWEGGYNEQFF. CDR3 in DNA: TGTGCCAGCCGTTGGGAGGGAGGGTACAATGAGCAGTTCTTC.

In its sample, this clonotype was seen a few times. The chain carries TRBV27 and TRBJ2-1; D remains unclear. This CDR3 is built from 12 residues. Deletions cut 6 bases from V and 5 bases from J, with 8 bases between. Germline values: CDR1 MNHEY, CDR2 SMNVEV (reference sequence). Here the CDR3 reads CASSGRHNEQFF. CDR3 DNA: TGTGCCAGCAGCGGACGCCACAATGAGCAGTTCTTC.

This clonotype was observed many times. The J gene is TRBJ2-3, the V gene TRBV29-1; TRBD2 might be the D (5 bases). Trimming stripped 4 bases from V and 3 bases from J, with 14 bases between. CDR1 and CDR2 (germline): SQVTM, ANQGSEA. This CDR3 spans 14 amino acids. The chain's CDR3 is CSVVAGFGTDTQYF. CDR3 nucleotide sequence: TGCAGCGTTGTGGCGGGTTTTGGTACAGATACGCAGTATTTT.

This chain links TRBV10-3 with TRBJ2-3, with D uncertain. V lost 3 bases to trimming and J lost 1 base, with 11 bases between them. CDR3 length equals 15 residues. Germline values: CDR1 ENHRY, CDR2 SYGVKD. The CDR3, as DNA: TGTGCCATCAGTGAACGAGCGACCCGCACAGATACGCAGTATTTT. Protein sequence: CAISERATRTDTQYF.